The 12 T cell receptor beta chains in this list originate from one sample, sequenced in a study of blood T cell repertoires in COVID-19. Generated by immunoSEQ multiplex PCR, the TCRdb table keeps only in-frame clones and is missing some. In the table there are about 240,000 clones, around 86% of which are singletons. The source material was peripheral blood. All receptors derive from a woman aged 55-69 years with active or convalescent COVID-19.

V gene TRBV9 combines with J gene TRBJ2-3, with 8 bases that match TRBD2. CDR1 is SGDLS, CDR2 YYNGEE, per germline. V shed 0 bases and J 7 bases; nucleotides not matched to a gene: 13. The CDR3 is 17 residues long. Here the CDR3 DNA reads TGTGCCAGCAGCGTAGGGCGGGGGGTACCCCTCCGCCATACGCAGTATTTT. It specifies CASSVGRGVPLRHTQYF.

A few counts support this clone. V usage is TRBV6-5 and J usage is TRBJ1-5; a weak D match, TRBD1 (5 bases). The CDR3 totals 14 residues. Per the germline V gene, CDR1 is MNHEY and CDR2 is SVGAGI. V lost 5 bases to trimming and J lost 1 base, with 9 bases between them. CDR3 bases: TGTGCCAGCAGTCCGACAGTGAGCAATCAGCCCCAGCATTTT. Translating gives CASSPTVSNQPQHF.

The chain has TRBV28 and TRBJ1-2; 7 nucleotides match TRBD1. CDR1 and CDR2 (germline): MDHEN, SYDVKM. The CDR3 loop spans 13 amino acids. The V and J ends lost 7 bases and 4 bases, in that order; junction bases with no gene match: 6. The CDR3 nucleotides are TGTGCCAGCACCCCGGGACAGACCTATGGCTACACCTTC. This gives the protein CASTPGQTYGYTF.

This clone has only a few counts. This chain links TRBV29-1 with TRBJ1-2; 11 bases line up with TRBD1. The length of the CDR3 is 13 residues. From germline, CDR1 is SQVTM and CDR2 ANQGSEA. V was pared by 2 bases and J by 6 bases, with 2 bases of the junction left unmatched. CDR3 DNA: TGCAGCGTTGAATCGGGACAGGGGGATGGCTACACCTTC. Protein sequence: CSVESGQGDGYTF.

This clone has just one count. The V call is TRBV7-9, the J call TRBJ2-2; no definite D call. This CDR3 is built from 14 residues. CDR1 is SEHNR, CDR2 FQNEAQ, per germline (reference sequence). V lost 6 bases to trimming and J lost 3 bases, with 11 bases between them. The CDR3 DNA sequence: TGTGCCAGCAGTCGAAGCCCGGACACCGGGGAGCTGTTTTTT. It specifies CASSRSPDTGELFF.

The chain recombines TRBV5-1 with TRBJ2-3, with D maybe TRBD2 (5 bases). Per germline, CDR1 SGHRS and CDR2 YFSETQ. The CDR3 length is 16 residues. V was cut by 4 bases and J by 4 bases, with 19 bases left in between. The CDR3 DNA is TGCGCCAGCAGCATGTTACCGGAGGCACTCCCAGATACGCAGTATTTT. Translating it yields CASSMLPEALPDTQYF.

V usage is TRBV18 and J usage is TRBJ2-7; D may be TRBD2 (6 bases). The V gene lost 6 bases and the J gene lost 5 bases, with 17 bases spanning the gap. Germline V CDR1 and CDR2: KGHSH, LQKENI. The CDR3 sequence is 14 residues long. In nucleotides, the CDR3 is TGTGCCAGCTCCGAGCGAAGGGGCGGGGACGAGCAGTACTTC. It specifies CASSERRGGDEQYF. Drawing the rest from reference TRBV18 and TRBJ2-7, the complete variable domain is NAGVMQNPRHLVRRRGQEARLRCSPMKGHSHVYWYRQLPEEGLKFMVYLQKENIIDESGMPKERFSAEFPKEGPSILRIQQVVRGDSAAYFCASSERRGGDEQYFGPGTRLTVT.

This clone occurred a few times. V is TRBV11-2 and J is TRBJ1-3, with D maybe TRBD1 (6 bases). The CDR3 sequence is 15 residues long. V was cut by 0 bases and J by 3 bases, with 9 bases left in between. Germline CDR1 and CDR2: SGHAT and FQNNGV. CDR3 region: CASSLDRGFGNTIYF. In nucleotides, the CDR3 is TGTGCCAGCAGCTTAGACAGGGGCTTTGGAAACACCATATATTTT.

This clone appeared once. The rearrangement links TRBV30 to TRBJ2-2, with TRBD1 matching 7 bases. This CDR3 is built from 13 residues. V shed 3 bases, J shed 6 bases, and the junction held 4 bases outside the gene matches. Germline CDR1 GTSNPN, CDR2 SVGIG (reference sequence). Here the CDR3 DNA reads TGTGCCTGGAGCCCGACAGGGTCCGGGGAGCTGTTTTTT. This gives the protein CAWSPTGSGELFF.

The V gene is TRBV19, the J gene TRBJ1-1; D is ambiguous. CDR1 is LNHDA, CDR2 SQIVND, per germline (reference sequence). V shed 8 bases and J shed 10 bases, with 14 bases lying between them. This CDR3 is built from 11 residues. The DNA for the CDR3 is TGTGCCAGTTCCGGGGAGCGCGGAGCTTTCTTT. It translates to CASSGERGAFF.

This chain joins TRBV5-8 and TRBJ2-5; D might be TRBD1 (6 bases). V was pared by 2 bases and J by 5 bases, with 10 bases between. The CDR3 is 13 amino acids. Germline V gene sequence: CDR1 SGHTS, CDR2 YDEGEE. CDR3 nucleotides: TGTGCCAGCAGCTTCGGACAGCAGGAGACCCAGTACTTC. Translation gives CASSFGQQETQYF. The complete variable domain, with remaining parts taken from reference TRBV5-8 and TRBJ2-5, reads EAGVTQSPTHLIKTRGQQATLRCSPISGHTSVYWYQQALGLGLQFLLWYDEGEERNRGNFPPRFSGRQFPNYSSELNVNALELEDSALYLCASSFGQQETQYFGPGTRLLVL.

The chain has TRBV7-8 and TRBJ1-1, with TRBD1 matching 10 bases. Looked up from germline, CDR1 is SGHVS and CDR2 is FQNEAQ. J was trimmed by 10 bases and V by 5 bases; bases with no gene match: 10. This CDR3 comprises 14 residues. The CDR3 DNA is TGTGCCAGCAGCCCGTTCGGGACAGGGGTCGGAGCTTTCTTT. Residues: CASSPFGTGVGAFF.